Given below is one T cell receptor beta chain in context. TCRdb's table, derived via immunoSEQ multiplex PCR, lists solely in-frame clones and lacks some. The table has around 130,000 clones, about 83% seen once. The sample originates from a study of control samples from healthy donors and cancer patients. CDR1 MNHEY and CDR2 SVGAGI come from the germline V gene. The V and J ends lost 7 bases and 0 bases respectively, with 7 bases between them. CDR3 size: 13 residues. Sequenced sample: blood. The clonotype comes from a young man in good health. The chain links TRBV6-5 to TRBJ1-5; D not certain. The CDR3 spells CASKPASNQPQHF. In nucleotides, the CDR3 is TGTGCCAGCAAACCAGCTAGCAATCAGCCCCAGCATTTT.